These 24 T cell receptor beta chains originate from one sample sequenced in a study of T-cell memory formation after mild COVID-19. TCRdb processed the 5' RACE reads anew with MiXCR; each CDR3 protein has one entry. The repertoire consists of roughly 550,000 distinct CDR3 sequences, with around 21% occurring once and the leading ten covering roughly an eighth. Material for sequencing was PBMCs or a T cell subset sorted from them (not recorded which). These receptors came from an adult woman who had mild COVID-19 (a few samples of this study predate the infection). Cell type and time point are not known.

V is TRBV12-5 and J is TRBJ2-2, with 7 bases matching TRBD1. The CDR3 is 14 residues long. Germline assignment: CDR1 LGHNT and CDR2 FRNRAP. V gave up 5 bases and J gave up 5 bases; unmatched junction bases: 5. The CDR3 DNA reads TGTGCTAGTGGTAAAGGACAGGCGACCGGGGAGCTGTTTTTT. It specifies CASGKGQATGELFF.

The chain carries TRBV7-2 and TRBJ2-4; D is ambiguous. Germline CDR1 is SGHTA and CDR2 is FQGNSA. V dropped 5 bases and J dropped 6 bases, with 14 bases sitting between them. CDR3 length: 14 amino acids. The CDR3 DNA reads TGTGCCAGCAGCCACCTCGGCCTTTTAAACATTCAGTACTTC. This gives the protein CASSHLGLLNIQYF. Variable domain in full (rest from reference TRBV7-2 and TRBJ2-4): GAGVSQSPSNKVTEKGKDVELRCDPISGHTALYWYRQSLGQGLEFLIYFQGNSAPDKSGLPSDRFSAERTGGSVSTLTIQRTQQEDSAVYLCASSHLGLLNIQYFGAGTRLSVL.

This clonotype was seen more than once but under ten times. The chain is built from TRBV7-6 and TRBJ1-1; TRBD1 agrees at 7 bases. This CDR3 is built from 11 residues. The germline CDR1 and CDR2 sequences are SGHVS and FNYEAQ. V dropped 5 bases and J dropped 8; count of bases not matched to a gene: 2. CDR3 nucleotides: TGTGCCAGCAGCACAGGGGCGGAAGCTTTCTTT. Protein product: CASSTGAEAFF.

This clonotype was counted between two and nine times. This chain connects TRBV29-1 to TRBJ1-5, with D unresolved. Trimming removed 5 bases from V and 2 bases from J, with 7 bases in between. The V gene's germline CDR1 is SQVTM and CDR2 ANQGSEA. There are 12 residues in the CDR3. The CDR3 DNA is TGCAGCGTTAAGAGCGGCAATCAGCCCCAGCATTTT. Amino acid sequence: CSVKSGNQPQHF.

In this sample, this clonotype turned up a few times. The chain combines TRBV2 with TRBJ2-7; TRBD1 might be the D (5 bases). This CDR3 spans 12 amino acids. With 10 bases removed from V and 5 bases from J, the gap between germline ends came to 15 bases. Germline V gives CDR1 SNHLY, CDR2 FYNNEI. This chain's CDR3 is CAIGNKGHEQYF. CDR3 bases: TGTGCCATCGGAAACAAGGGGCACGAGCAGTACTTC.

This clonotype has ten or more counts. The chain is built from TRBV7-2 and TRBJ2-5, with D unresolved. Germline V gene lookup returns CDR1 SGHTA and CDR2 FQGNSA. Trimming cost V 1 base and J 6 bases, with 15 bases left between them. The CDR3 runs to 15 residues. The CDR3 here is CASSLVVGSPQTQYF. In DNA form, the CDR3 reads TGTGCCAGCAGCTTAGTCGTGGGTAGCCCTCAGACCCAGTACTTC.

The chain recombines TRBV30 with TRBJ1-2; tentatively, D is TRBD1 (6 bases). V was shortened by 6 bases and J by 10 bases, with 12 bases between the two germline ends. The CDR3 runs to 10 residues. The germline V gene has CDR1 GTSNPN and CDR2 SVGIG (reference sequence). CDR3 in DNA: TGTGCCTGTTACCGGACAGCCTACACCTTC. This encodes CACYRTAYTF.

In its sample, this clonotype was seen a few times. Here the CDR3 omits its conserved ending phenylalanine or tryptophan, so a read error is the likely source. The rearrangement uses TRBV28 and TRBJ2-1; the match to TRBD1 covers 8 bases. The J segment lost 2 bases and the V segment lost 4 bases, leaving 10 bases of the junction unmatched. The CDR3 totals 17 residues. Per germline, CDR1 MDHEN and CDR2 SYDVKM. CDR3 bases: TGTGCCAGCAGTTCCAGGACAGGGCCCGGGGCCTACAATGAGCAGTTCTTA. Translated: CASSSRTGPGAYNEQFL.

This clonotype was observed a few times. V and J are TRBV5-1 and TRBJ1-1; D perhaps matches TRBD1 (5 bases). The germline V gene has CDR1 SGHRS and CDR2 YFSETQ. There are 13 residues in the CDR3. The V end lost 8 bases, the J end lost 0 bases, and 11 bases lay between the germline ends. The CDR3 loop reads CASSRGVNTEAFF. CDR3 nucleotides: TGCGCCAGTTCGAGAGGGGTGAACACTGAAGCTTTCTTT.

V usage is TRBV27 and J usage is TRBJ1-4, with 9 nucleotides matching TRBD1. This CDR3 has 16 residues. The germline CDR1 and CDR2 sequences are MNHEY and SMNVEV (reference sequence). V trimming: 0 bases; J trimming: 7 bases; junction bases outside the gene matches: 6. The CDR3, as DNA: TGTGCCAGCAGTTTATCCCCGACAGGGGGGACTGAAAAACTGTTTTTT. This encodes CASSLSPTGGTEKLFF.

This clonotype was seen at least ten times. The chain couples TRBV4-2 to TRBJ2-5; no definite D call. CDR3 size: 13 residues. Germline loops: CDR1 LGHNA, CDR2 YNFKEQ. The V and J ends lost 2 bases and 0 bases respectively, with 4 bases between them. The CDR3: CASSQKDQETQYF. As DNA, the CDR3 is TGTGCCAGCAGCCAAAAAGACCAAGAGACCCAGTACTTC.

This clonotype was seen repeatedly, ten times or more. The V gene is TRBV12-3 or TRBV12-4, the J gene TRBJ2-1; the match to TRBD1 covers 9 bases. The CDR3 covers 14 residues. The trim removed 6 bases at V and 7 bases at J, leaving 7 bases unmatched. The CDR3 DNA reads TGTGCCAGCAGCTCCGGGACAGGGACGAATGAGCAGTTCTTC. The encoded protein is CASSSGTGTNEQFF.

This clonotype was detected only a few times. The rearrangement joins TRBV14 to TRBJ2-7; D is possibly TRBD1 (6 bases). Germline V gene lookup returns CDR1 SGHDN and CDR2 FVKESK. CDR3 size: 16 residues. V lost 2 bases, J lost 2 bases, and 16 bases lay in between. The CDR3, as DNA: TGTGCCAGCAGCCAAATTCGGACAGCCCTGGCCTACGAGCAGTACTTC. It translates to CASSQIRTALAYEQYF.

The chain combines TRBV7-3 with TRBJ2-1, with 7 bases aligning to TRBD1. Germline V gene sequence: CDR1 SGHTA, CDR2 FQGTGA. The J segment lost 4 bases and the V segment lost 5 bases, leaving 11 bases of the junction unmatched. This CDR3 has 16 residues. The CDR3 reads CASSLSSGTAYNEQFF. In DNA form, the CDR3 reads TGTGCCAGCAGCCTCTCCTCCGGGACAGCTTACAATGAGCAGTTCTTC.

The chain recombines TRBV5-1 with TRBJ1-2; unclear D gene. CDR3 length: 13 residues. CDR1 is SGHRS, CDR2 YFSETQ, per germline. Trimming removed 6 bases from V and 4 bases from J, with 13 bases in between. CDR3 DNA sequence: TGCGCCAGCACGAAGGACGGACCCTATGGCTACACCTTC. It translates to CASTKDGPYGYTF.

A few counts support this clonotype. The V gene is TRBV2, the J gene TRBJ2-7; 10 bases line up with TRBD2. V trimming: 6 bases; J trimming: 0 bases; junction bases outside the gene matches: 11. The germline V gene has CDR1 SNHLY and CDR2 FYNNEI. The CDR3 loop spans 17 amino acids. The CDR3 region is CASSATSGVYSSYEQYF. DNA for the CDR3: TGTGCCAGCAGCGCTACTAGCGGGGTTTACTCCTCCTACGAGCAGTACTTC.

This clonotype was detected a few times. V is TRBV12-3 or TRBV12-4 and J is TRBJ1-1; D remains ambiguous. The CDR3 totals 14 residues. V dropped 3 bases and J dropped 0 bases, with 8 bases sitting between them. CDR3: CASSFGRVNTEAFF. The CDR3 coding sequence is TGTGCCAGCAGTTTTGGGCGGGTGAACACTGAAGCTTTCTTT.

The genes are TRBV30 and TRBJ2-7; D unclear. Germline values: CDR1 GTSNPN, CDR2 SVGIG (reference sequence). Trimming removed 3 bases at V and 3 bases at J, with 6 bases between. This CDR3 comprises 11 residues. Here the CDR3 reads CAWRGNYEQYF. DNA for the CDR3: TGTGCCTGGAGAGGCAACTACGAGCAGTACTTC.

This clonotype has more than one count but fewer than ten. The chain links TRBV2 to TRBJ2-5, with 9 bases identical to TRBD2. The CDR3 is made up of 13 amino acids. V gave up 6 bases and J gave up 5 bases; unmatched junction bases: 4. Germline V gene sequence: CDR1 SNHLY, CDR2 FYNNEI. The CDR3 loop reads CASRASGTETQYF. Written as DNA, the CDR3 is TGTGCCAGCAGAGCTAGCGGGACGGAGACCCAGTACTTC.

This clonotype was counted between two and nine times. The CDR3 protein is CASSSRGGPTQYF. The CDR3 bases are TGTGCCAGCAGCTCGCGAGGGGGGCCTACGCAGTATTTT. The V call is TRBV7-2, the J call TRBJ2-3; D could derive from TRBD1 or TRBD2 (6 bases each). Germline V gives CDR1 SGHTA, CDR2 FQGNSA. The CDR3 totals 13 residues. The germline V and J ends were trimmed by 4 bases and 8 bases, with 13 bases remaining between them.

The J gene is TRBJ1-1, the V gene TRBV6-1; 11 nucleotides match TRBD1. Trimming took 11 bases from V and 1 from J; bases not matched to a gene: 9. Germline V CDR1 and CDR2: MNHNS, SASEGT. The CDR3 runs to 15 residues. CDR3 in amino acids: CAGLDRGRENTEAFF. CDR3 bases: TGTGCCGGCCTGGACAGGGGGCGGGAGAACACTGAAGCTTTCTTT.

This clonotype was detected many times. The chain uses TRBV6-5 and TRBJ2-7, with 8 bases that match TRBD1. The CDR3 is made up of 15 amino acids. CDR1 MNHEY and CDR2 SVGAGI come from the germline V gene. Unmatched junction bases numbered 8, after V lost 6 bases and J lost 1 base. DNA of the CDR3: TGTGCCAGCAGCCGCTCTGGACAGGGATCCTACGAGCAGTACTTC. Protein product: CASSRSGQGSYEQYF.

This clonotype turned up a few times. This sequence joins TRBV29-1 and TRBJ2-7; 14 bases line up with TRBD2. The CDR3 totals 14 residues. Losses at the gene ends were 5 bases for V and 6 bases for J; bases not matched to a gene: 6. CDR1 and CDR2 from the germline V gene are SQVTM and ANQGSEA. DNA of the CDR3: TGCAGCGTTATCGGGACTAGCGGGAGAGGCGAGCAGTACTTC. Protein: CSVIGTSGRGEQYF.

V is TRBV24-1 and J is TRBJ2-2, with D uncertain. V lost 1 base and J lost 2, with 7 bases in between. Germline assignment: CDR1 KGHDR and CDR2 SFDVKD. There are 15 residues in the CDR3. CDR3 bases: TGTGCCACCAGTGATTTTCGCGGCAACACCGGGGAGCTGTTTTTT. Translation: CATSDFRGNTGELFF.